The present TCR beta chain was sequenced within a study of blood T cells in healthy people across ages. For every donor, a draw yielded around 10 milliliters of peripheral blood. Per sample, at least 5 micrograms of total RNA were extracted. This clonotype has only a few counts. Its antigen remains unknown. V was pared by 7 bases and J by 8 bases, with 21 bases between. The CDR3 is 15 amino acids. Study findings and constraints: Estimates of diversity drawn from one million T cells were considered underestimates.

A second PCR of 7 to 11 cycles used a sample-barcoded 5' primer and a J-beta primer mix. TCRdb passed the 5' RACE reads through MiXCR, listing each CDR3 protein once. The sample consists of roughly 1.6 million distinct CDR3 sequences, approximately 32% of them appearing once. The origin of this receptor is a woman aged 25 to 39 in good health. Material: blood. The chain is built from TRBV12-3 or TRBV12-4 and TRBJ2-1; D unclear. The CDR3 DNA reads TGTGCCAGCACCCCAAATCGACTCATTTCCGATGAGCAGTTCTTC. Translating gives CASTPNRLISDEQFF.